This is a list of T cell receptor beta chains from one sample in a study of shared clonotypes between healthy human individuals. Sequencing used immunoSEQ multiplex PCR; TCRdb keeps in-frame clones, though not all of them. The sample shows roughly 1,000,000 clones, 78% of them seen only once. The sequenced sample was memory CD4+ T cells from PBMCs. The receptors were gathered from a young man in good health. Some clones in this sample may be carry-over from other donors' samples. The CDR3 runs from the conserved cysteine through the conserved F or W.

V	J	CDR3
TRBV18	TRBJ2-1	CASSRRIVGGNEQFF
TRBV5-1	TRBJ2-6	CASSRDPSVGANVLTF
TRBV5-1	TRBJ2-4	CASSLAQQVDIQYF
TRBV7-7	TRBJ2-1	CASSSDPGLTNEQFF
TRBV28	TRBJ1-5	CASSFYVGQRNQPQHF
TRBV5-4	TRBJ1-2	CASSRPDGDYGYTF
TRBV6-1	TRBJ1-5	CASTGYGGNFPQHF
TRBV7-8	TRBJ2-1	CASSLGLGGVAGYNEQFF
TRBV4-1	TRBJ2-3	CASRLGRSTDTQYF
TRBV12-5	TRBJ2-5	CASGLVLGNQGTQYF
TRBV5-1	TRBJ1-1	CASSLAGQFIEAFF
TRBV18	TRBJ2-5	CASSELGNWAQYF
TRBV11-3	TRBJ2-3	CASSPSGIQTDTQYF
TRBV5-1	TRBJ2-7	CASSLSSLYEQYF
TRBV19	TRBJ1-5	CASSIVGDRGGNQPQHF
TRBV29-1	TRBJ1-2	CSVEARGVGYGYTF
TRBV7-2	TRBJ2-1	CASAGASYNEQFF
TRBV4-1	TRBJ2-5	CAISQREGPQETQYF
TRBV6-4	TRBJ2-7	CASRRCGNEQYF
TRBV5-1	TRBJ2-5	CASSLNTDMGTQYF
TRBV27	TRBJ1-3	CASSLATGNTIYF
TRBV28	TRBJ1-1	CASRRQLNTEAFF
TRBV6-6	TRBJ2-5	CASSYRLADQETQYF
TRBV7-3	TRBJ2-7	CASSPGGRDRLDEQYF
TRBV7-9	TRBJ1-5	CASSLSGTGDQPQHF
TRBV28	TRBJ2-6	CASSLRGPNQGANVLTF
TRBV13	TRBJ1-2	CASTPSGGRMYSGYTF
TRBV28	TRBJ1-5	CASSSDSLGNQPQHF
TRBV9	TRBJ2-3	CASSSRGTVTDTQYF
TRBV27	TRBJ2-7	CASSLLPGGSYEQYF
TRBV23-1	TRBJ2-5	CASRNQETQYF
TRBV7-9	TRBJ1-2	CASSLEGTRRLYGYTF
TRBV4-1	TRBJ2-3	CASSQGLVGSTDTQYF
TRBV14	TRBJ2-5	CASSHVTRGTQYF
TRBV5-5	TRBJ1-1	CASSSVKPRARDTEAFF
TRBV11-3	TRBJ2-5	CASSPFGGSETQYF
TRBV29-1	TRBJ2-3	CSATSGGTDTQYF
TRBV10-3	TRBJ2-1	CAIRRTSGGNEQFF
TRBV27	TRBJ2-7	CASSFGTSAYEQYF
TRBV6-1	TRBJ1-5	CASSVDFDQPQHF
TRBV29-1	TRBJ2-3	CSVAGLAGADTQYF
TRBV5-4	TRBJ2-2	CASSQPQVRAGELFF
TRBV7-9	TRBJ1-5	CASSRGGVSSNQPQHF
TRBV2	TRBJ1-5	CASTAGGNQPQHF
TRBV6-1	TRBJ1-5	CASSETANQPQHF
TRBV4-1	TRBJ1-1	CATTLAANNVNTEAFF
TRBV6-1	TRBJ2-3	CASSVGLAGTDTQYF
TRBV11-2	TRBJ1-1	CASSRTFGLRGNTEAFF